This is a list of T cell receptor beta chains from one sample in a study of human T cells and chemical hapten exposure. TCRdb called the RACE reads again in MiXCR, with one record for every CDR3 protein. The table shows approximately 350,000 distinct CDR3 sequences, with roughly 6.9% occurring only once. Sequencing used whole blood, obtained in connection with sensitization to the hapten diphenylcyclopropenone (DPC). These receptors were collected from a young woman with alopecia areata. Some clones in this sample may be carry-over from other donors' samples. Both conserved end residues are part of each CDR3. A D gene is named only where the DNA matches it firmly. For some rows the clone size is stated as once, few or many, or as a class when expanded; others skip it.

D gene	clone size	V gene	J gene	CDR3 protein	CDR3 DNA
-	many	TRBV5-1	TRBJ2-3	CASSLSFFSSTDTQYF	TGCGCCAGCAGCTTGTCCTTTTTTTCTAGCACAGATACGCAGTATTTT
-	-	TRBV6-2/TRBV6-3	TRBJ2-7	CASSYDSPPLAGSFAYEQYF	TGTGCCAGCAGTTACGATTCGCCCCCCCTGGCAGGGTCCTTTGCCTACGAGCAGTACTTC
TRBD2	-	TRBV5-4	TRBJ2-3	CASSLDRGADTQYF	TGTGCCAGCAGCTTGGACCGGGGGGCAGATACGCAGTATTTT
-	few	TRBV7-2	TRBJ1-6	CASDTPGNWGSPLHF	TGTGCCAGCGATACACCGGGCAATTGGGGTTCACCCCTCCACTTT
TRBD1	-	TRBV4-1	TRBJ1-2	CASSQEAGTGYGYTF	TGCGCCAGCAGCCAAGAGGCCGGGACAGGCTATGGCTACACCTTC
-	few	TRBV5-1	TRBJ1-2	CASSLAPGGYGYTF	TGCGCCAGCAGCTTGGCCCCCGGGGGCTATGGCTACACCTTC
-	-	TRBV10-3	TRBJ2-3	CAIAAPATDTQYF	TGTGCCATCGCGGCCCCGGCCACAGATACGCAGTATTTT
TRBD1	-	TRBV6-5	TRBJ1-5	CASSKQGVHGNQPQHF	TGTGCCAGCAGTAAACAGGGGGTGCACGGCAATCAGCCCCAGCATTTT
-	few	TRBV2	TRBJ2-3	CASSEMGQTTDTQYF	TGTGCCAGCAGTGAAATGGGACAAACAACAGATACGCAGTATTTT
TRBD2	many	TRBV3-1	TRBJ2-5	CASSPSGAGGRETQYF	TGTGCCAGCAGCCCCTCAGGAGCGGGGGGGCGCGAGACCCAGTACTTC
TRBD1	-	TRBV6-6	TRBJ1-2	CASSSGQGPNYGYTF	TGTGCCAGCAGTAGCGGACAGGGGCCTAACTATGGCTACACCTTC
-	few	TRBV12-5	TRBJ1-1	CASGLAGTPNTEAFF	TGTGCTAGTGGTTTGGCAGGGACACCGAACACTGAAGCTTTCTTT
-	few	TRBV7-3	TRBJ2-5	CASSLSGTKEETQYF	TGTGCCAGCAGCTTATCAGGGACAAAAGAAGAGACCCAGTACTTC
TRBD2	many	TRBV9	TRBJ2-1	CASSALAGPGNEQFF	TGTGCCAGCAGCGCACTAGCGGGACCTGGCAATGAGCAGTTCTTC
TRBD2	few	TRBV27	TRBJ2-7	CASSPSSPGGEYF	TGTGCCAGCAGTCCCTCCTCACCCGGGGGGGAGTACTTC
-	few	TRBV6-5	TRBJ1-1	CASSPRTWELNTEAFF	TGTGCCAGCAGTCCCCGGACGTGGGAGCTGAACACTGAAGCTTTCTTT
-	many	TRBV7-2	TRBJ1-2	CASSLDRNGYTF	TGTGCCAGCAGCTTAGACAGAAATGGCTACACCTTC